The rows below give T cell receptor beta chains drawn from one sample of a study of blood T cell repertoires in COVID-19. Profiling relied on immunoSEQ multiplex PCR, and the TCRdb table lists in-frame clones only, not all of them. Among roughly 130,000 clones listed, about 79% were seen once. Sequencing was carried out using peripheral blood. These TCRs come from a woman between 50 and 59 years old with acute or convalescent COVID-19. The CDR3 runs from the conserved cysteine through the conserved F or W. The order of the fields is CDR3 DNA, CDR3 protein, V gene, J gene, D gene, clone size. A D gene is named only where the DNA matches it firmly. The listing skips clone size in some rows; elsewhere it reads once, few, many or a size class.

TGTGCCATCAGTGAGGGGGCTGAGAGCAATCAGCCCCAGCATTTT,CAISEGAESNQPQHF,TRBV10-3,TRBJ1-5,NA,NA
TGTGCCAGCAACGGGGGGCCTGAAGCTTTCTTT,CASNGGPEAFF,TRBV2,TRBJ1-1,NA,NA
TGTGCCAGCTCACGCCCCGGGACAGATGGCTACACCTTC,CASSRPGTDGYTF,TRBV18,TRBJ1-2,TRBD1,NA
TGTGCCAGCGGATGGACAGGCGACAATTCACCCCTCCACTTT,CASGWTGDNSPLHF,TRBV2,TRBJ1-6,TRBD1,once
TGTGCCAGCAGCCAAGATTACTTCTCCACAGATACGCAGTATTTT,CASSQDYFSTDTQYF,TRBV14,TRBJ2-3,NA,NA
TGCAGCGGCCTAGTTAGGGGAGGGGACACTGAAGCTTTCTTT,CSGLVRGGDTEAFF,TRBV29-1,TRBJ1-1,NA,NA
TGTGCCAGCAGCCAAACAGGGGGCCCGGGAAACACCATATATTTT,CASSQTGGPGNTIYF,TRBV2,TRBJ1-3,TRBD1,NA
TGTGCCAGCAGCCGCGACAGGCCCTACGAGCAGTACTTC,CASSRDRPYEQYF,TRBV3-1/TRBV3-2,TRBJ2-7,NA,NA
TGTGCCAGCCAAAGATGGGGAGGGAACACTGAAGCTTTCTTT,CASQRWGGNTEAFF,TRBV14,TRBJ1-1,NA,once
TGTGCCAGCAGCTCATCCGGGACAGGCAACTACGAGCAGTACTTC,CASSSSGTGNYEQYF,TRBV11-2,TRBJ2-7,TRBD1,NA
TGTGCCAGCAGTGAAAGAAGCGGGGGCAACTATGGCTACACCTTC,CASSERSGGNYGYTF,TRBV2,TRBJ1-2,NA,NA